This TCR beta chain was captured in a study of cytomegalovirus exposure and HLA in healthy donors. At the level of the study: There were some 410 genotyped donors. Of these, roughly 84% fell in the genetic ancestry cluster associated with self-reported Caucasian donors.

Study conclusions and caveats: Presence/absence comparisons presumed near-even sequencing depth among donors. There were around 160 TCR beta chains listed as cytomegalovirus-associated. TCR association rates varied by HLA locus in a later analysis, with DRB1 highest and HLA-C lowest.

In the PCR, 60 Vbeta and 13 Jbeta primers were used. TCRdb's copy holds only in-frame clones and misses some; the assay was immunoSEQ multiplex PCR. The sample has 130,000 or so clones, just over 65% seen once. Trimming cost V 6 bases and J 0 bases; bases outside gene matches: 4. The CDR3 is 15 amino acids. Germline CDR1 SGHTA, CDR2 FQGTGA. On this clone itself: Its antigen is not identified.

Sequenced: PBMCs. The clonotype comes from a man aged 18 to 30 in good health and CMV-seronegative. The rearrangement joins TRBV7-3 to TRBJ2-3; TRBD2 aligns across 9 bases. CDR3 in amino acids: CASSLAGHSTDTQYF. CDR3 in DNA: TGTGCCAGCAGTCTAGCGGGGCATAGCACAGATACGCAGTATTTT.